One T cell receptor beta chain is described in this entry. Its antigen target is currently unknown. Base qualities are missing; no much larger clone stands one base away. The trial excluded patients who had a history of autoimmune disease or were on systemic immunosuppression. Peripheral blood for TCR sequencing was drawn from every dose cohort at baseline, at cycle 4 day 1 and at cycle 7 day 1. The samples were taken from a phase I, first-in-human, multicenter, open-label dose-escalation trial of ivuxolimab. The trial enrolled adults with locally advanced or metastatic head and neck squamous cell, hepatocellular, melanoma or renal cell carcinoma. Before TCR sequencing, CD4+ and CD8+ T cells were separately sorted from peripheral blood. This sample was taken from a study of OX40 agonist ivuxolimab in advanced cancers. About the full investigation: Ivuxolimab was a fully human IgG2 agonistic monoclonal antibody targeting the costimulatory receptor OX40 (CD134). Partial responses were achieved by three dose-escalation patients, of whom one had hepatocellular carcinoma and two had cutaneous melanoma. Patients were allowed to have had prior anti-PD-1, anti-PD-L1 or anti-CTLA-4 therapy, and 30% to 40% of the dose-escalation patients had been treated with checkpoint inhibitors. The dose-escalation cohort was 82.7% male with a mean age of 60 years, ranging from roughly 23 to 79. Intravenous ivuxolimab was administered to patients every 2 weeks at six dose levels: 0.01, 0.1, 0.3, 1.5, 3 and 10 mg/kg. Among the 50 to 55 dose-escalation patients, roughly 20 had hepatocellular carcinoma, 15 or so melanoma, 9 renal cell carcinoma and 9 head and neck cancer. Peripheral TCRbeta sequencing was intended to test whether TCR sequence diversity was altered and clonal T-cell expansion was caused by ivuxolimab. The paper reports the monotherapy dose-escalation portion (N of about 50 patients) of the phase I ivuxolimab trial.

For sequencing of the TCRbeta CDR3 region, genomic DNA was extracted from the sorted cells. The immunoSEQ Assay was used for sequencing of TCRbeta CDR3 regions. TCRdb stores this immuneACCESS table with in-frame sequences only. Part of the clones is absent; in the studies checked, under half of the shortfall reflects unresolved V genes, and no reason is known for the rest. In this sample the table shows some 85,000 clones, 70% to 90% of which occur a single time. The ten largest clones add up to approximately 0.26% of the sample. The research as a whole found: In partial responders in the 0.1-3.0 mg/kg groups, normalized peripheral clonal expansion was found to be among the lowest, especially among CD8+ T cells. Low levels of normalized T-cell clonal expansion were also shown by some nonresponding patients. At doses from 0.1 to 3.0 mg/kg, clonal expansion was seen in both CD4+ and CD8+ blood T cells between baseline and week 6. After ivuxolimab, more expanded clones were found on average in CD8+ T cells than in CD4+ T cells. The antigen specificity of the peripheral T cells that underwent clonal expansion was not determined.

The CDR3 covers 15 residues, taking in both the cysteine and the phenylalanine. Just the 45-base CDR3 DNA is kept, in frame starting at base 1. V drops 3 bases and J drops 0 bases, leaving 12 bases in between. The germline V gene (reference sequence) sets CDR1 to LNHDA and CDR2 to SQIVND. The V and J segments used are TRBV19 and TRBJ2-7; a tentative D call is TRBD1 (6 bases match). The source of this sequence is an adult with an advanced solid tumor such as melanoma, head and neck, liver or kidney cancer. The sample consisted of CD4+ or CD8+ T cells sorted from blood, taken in a trial of the OX40 agonist ivuxolimab. The CDR3 region: CASSIRGPFSYEQYF. The DNA is as follows: TGTGCCAGTAGTATCAGGGGCCCATTCTCCTACGAGCAGTACTTC.